These T cell receptor beta chains were read from a single sample in a study of blood T cells in healthy people across ages. TCRdb re-called the 5' RACE reads through MiXCR, storing one row per CDR3 protein. The data contain 1.5 million to 2 million distinct CDR3 sequences, 28% of them singletons. Specimen: blood. These receptor sequences come from a woman between 25 and 40 years old in good health. CDR3s leave out the opening cysteine and the closing phenylalanine or tryptophan. D genes are given only for firm matches.

j_gene | d_gene | v_gene | CDR3aa
TRBJ2-5 | - | TRBV3-1 | ASGGTNQETQY
TRBJ2-7 | TRBD2 | TRBV7-2 | ASSAGGYSSYEQY
TRBJ2-1 | TRBD2 | TRBV27 | ASSLYQRGGNEQF
TRBJ2-7 | - | TRBV6-1 | ASSPSTGVGEQY
TRBJ1-2 | - | TRBV29-1 | SCSRVGGYT
TRBJ1-3 | - | TRBV5-6 | ASSATGTSGNTIY
TRBJ2-5 | - | TRBV28 | ASSSRGTLGEQY
TRBJ2-7 | - | TRBV2 | ASNVLGAYEQY
TRBJ2-1 | TRBD2 | TRBV20-1 | SASPGTSGSPEQF
TRBJ1-1 | TRBD1 | TRBV6-2/TRBV6-3 | AIRTGGPEAF
TRBJ1-1 | TRBD1 | TRBV12-3/TRBV12-4 | ASSRTDRGTEAF
TRBJ2-3 | TRBD1 | TRBV5-1 | ASQHRGQEDTQY
TRBJ2-7 | - | TRBV18 | ASSPPTAPSEQY
TRBJ2-1 | - | TRBV6-2/TRBV6-3 | ASTLRGQSSYNEQF
TRBJ2-5 | - | TRBV20-1 | SAKGRLQETRY
TRBJ1-2 | TRBD1 | TRBV5-4 | ASSMGQGYGHT
TRBJ1-2 | - | TRBV7-9 | ASSLPVRGTNYGYT
TRBJ2-3 | - | TRBV18 | ASSPFDRPDTQY
TRBJ2-3 | - | TRBV6-5 | ASSYRPLTDTQY
TRBJ2-5 | - | TRBV29-1 | SVEKSETQY
TRBJ2-3 | TRBD1 | TRBV7-9 | ASSLDATGVKRTQY
TRBJ2-7 | - | TRBV5-6 | ASSLSFRIPYEQY
TRBJ2-7 | TRBD2 | TRBV30 | AGTSGVYEQY
TRBJ2-1 | - | TRBV10-3 | AISPRDEQF
TRBJ1-1 | - | TRBV7-9 | ASSSPQGTEAF
TRBJ2-2 | TRBD1 | TRBV15 | ATSKRQGRAGELF
TRBJ2-3 | - | TRBV3-1 | ASSPPSSAHTQY
TRBJ1-5 | - | TRBV7-2 | ASSLAGGQINQPQH
TRBJ1-5 | - | TRBV6-5 | ASSYSRGTWSGNQPQH
TRBJ2-7 | - | TRBV18 | ASSSSNGGSSEQD
TRBJ2-5 | TRBD1 | TRBV2 | ASRRDSIQETQY
TRBJ2-7 | TRBD2 | TRBV11-2 | ASSLDLLAGSSYEQY
TRBJ1-5 | - | TRBV5-1 | ASSAGTSIDQPQH
TRBJ2-6 | - | TRBV5-1 | ASRQGSSGANVLT
TRBJ2-1 | TRBD2 | TRBV6-6 | ASSYSAGGAGNEQF
TRBJ2-3 | - | TRBV20-1 | SIGLRDSTDTQY
TRBJ2-3 | TRBD1 | TRBV5-1 | ASSLRTGTDSTDTQY
TRBJ1-6 | - | TRBV14 | ASSHVYRAAGNSPLH
TRBJ1-2 | - | TRBV6-1 | ASSDTYYGYT
TRBJ1-2 | - | TRBV20-1 | SATHPGGYGYT
TRBJ2-5 | TRBD1 | TRBV15 | ATSPGQATQY
TRBJ2-7 | - | TRBV29-1 | SVATGTLYEQY
TRBJ2-7 | - | TRBV4-3 | ASSQDGQGEADEQY
TRBJ2-1 | - | TRBV20-1 | SAFTGRYNEQF
TRBJ1-1 | - | TRBV6-1 | ASSEAPGNTEAF
TRBJ2-1 | - | TRBV4-3 | ASSQEASFYEQF
TRBJ1-6 | - | TRBV5-1 | ASNLAENSPLH
TRBJ2-1 | TRBD2 | TRBV20-1 | SARAVGGRAAQF